The source of this T cell receptor beta chain is a study of blood T cell repertoires in COVID-19. Overall study: Samples taken during acute and convalescent COVID-19 were collected in the United States, Italy and Spain. From T cells, B-cell-depleted T cells, or PBMCs came the material, which was cDNA or gDNA.

Authors' data handling: Quantification of nucleated cells was approximated via reference gene primer amplification. Measured with immunoSEQ multiplex PCR; TCRdb has only the in-frame clones, and not every one. V, J and clone size are those of that table, while D and trimming were read from the DNA. The sample consists of approximately 110,000 clones, approximately 81% of them appearing once. In its sample, this clone was seen a few times. V lost 3 bases to trimming and J lost 7 bases, with 13 bases between them. This CDR3 is 13 amino acids long. Germline values: CDR1 DFQATT, CDR2 SNEGSKA (reference sequence).

The rearrangement uses TRBV20-1 and TRBJ2-1; unclear D gene. The material sequenced was peripheral blood. The receptor's source is a man in his forties with acute or convalescent COVID-19. CDR3 loop: CSASEINRNEQFF. CDR3 coding DNA: TGCAGTGCTAGTGAAATAAATAGAAATGAGCAGTTCTTC.